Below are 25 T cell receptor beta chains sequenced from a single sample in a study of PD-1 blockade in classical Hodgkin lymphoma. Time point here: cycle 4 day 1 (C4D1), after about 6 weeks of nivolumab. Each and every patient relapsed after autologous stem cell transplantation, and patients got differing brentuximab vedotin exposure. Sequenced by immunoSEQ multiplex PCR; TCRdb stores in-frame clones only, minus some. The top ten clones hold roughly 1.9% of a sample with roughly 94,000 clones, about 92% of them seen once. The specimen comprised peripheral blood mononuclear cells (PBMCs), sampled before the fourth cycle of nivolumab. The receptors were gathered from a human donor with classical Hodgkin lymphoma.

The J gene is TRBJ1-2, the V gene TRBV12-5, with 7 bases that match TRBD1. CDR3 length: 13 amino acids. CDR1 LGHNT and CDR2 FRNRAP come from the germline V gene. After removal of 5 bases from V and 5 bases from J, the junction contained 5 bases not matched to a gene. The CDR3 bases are TGTGCTAGTGGTCCGACAGGGTTTTATGGCTACACCTTC. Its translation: CASGPTGFYGYTF.

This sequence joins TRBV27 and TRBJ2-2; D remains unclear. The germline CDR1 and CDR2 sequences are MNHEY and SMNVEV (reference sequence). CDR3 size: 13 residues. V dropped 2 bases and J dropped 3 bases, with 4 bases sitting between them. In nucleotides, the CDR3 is TGTGCCAGCAGTTTAATCTACACCGGGGAGCTGTTTTTT. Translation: CASSLIYTGELFF.

Here the CDR3 DNA reads TGTGCCAGCAGCTTCTTAGGACAGGGGGCCGCTGAGACCCAGTACTTC. Translation gives CASSFLGQGAAETQYF. J is TRBJ2-5 and V is TRBV5-6, with 11 bases that match TRBD1. Germline V gives CDR1 SGHDT, CDR2 YYEEEE. Trimming removed 2 bases from V and 5 bases from J; junction bases left unmatched: 8. The CDR3 covers 16 residues.

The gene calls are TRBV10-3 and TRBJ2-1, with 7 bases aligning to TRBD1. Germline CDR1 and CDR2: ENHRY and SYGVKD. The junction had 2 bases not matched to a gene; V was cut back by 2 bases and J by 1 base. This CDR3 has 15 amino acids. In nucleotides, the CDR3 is TGTGCCATCAGTGAGACAGGGGAATCCTACAATGAGCAGTTCTTC. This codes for CAISETGESYNEQFF.

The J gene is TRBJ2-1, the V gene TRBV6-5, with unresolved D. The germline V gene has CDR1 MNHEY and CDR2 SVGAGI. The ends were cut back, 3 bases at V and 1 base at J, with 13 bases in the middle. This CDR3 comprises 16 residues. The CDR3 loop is CASSYGLVGSYNEQFF. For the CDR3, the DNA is TGTGCCAGCAGTTATGGTCTAGTAGGGTCCTACAATGAGCAGTTCTTC.

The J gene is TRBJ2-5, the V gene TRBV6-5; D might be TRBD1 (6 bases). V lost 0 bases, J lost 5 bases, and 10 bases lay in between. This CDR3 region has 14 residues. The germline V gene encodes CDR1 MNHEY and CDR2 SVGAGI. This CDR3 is CASSYSGGGETQYF. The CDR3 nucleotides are TGTGCCAGCAGTTACTCAGGGGGTGGGGAGACCCAGTACTTC.

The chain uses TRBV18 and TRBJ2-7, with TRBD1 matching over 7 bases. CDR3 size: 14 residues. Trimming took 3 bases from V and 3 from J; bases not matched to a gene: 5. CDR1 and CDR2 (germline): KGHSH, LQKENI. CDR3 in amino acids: CASSPFGDSYEQYF. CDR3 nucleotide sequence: TGTGCCAGCTCACCTTTTGGGGACAGCTACGAGCAGTACTTC.

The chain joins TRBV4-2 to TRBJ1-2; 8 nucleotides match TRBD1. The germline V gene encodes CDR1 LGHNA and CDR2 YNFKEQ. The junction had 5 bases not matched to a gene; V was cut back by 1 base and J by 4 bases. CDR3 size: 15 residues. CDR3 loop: CASSQATGGIYGYTF. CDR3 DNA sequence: TGTGCCAGCAGCCAAGCAACAGGGGGGATCTATGGCTACACCTTC.

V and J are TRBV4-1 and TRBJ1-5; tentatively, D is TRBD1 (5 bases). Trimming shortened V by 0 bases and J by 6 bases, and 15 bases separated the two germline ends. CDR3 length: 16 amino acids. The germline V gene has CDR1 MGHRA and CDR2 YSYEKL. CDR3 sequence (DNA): TGCGCCAGCAGCCAAGAGTGGGGGTTTGAAGGTCAGCCCCAGCATTTT. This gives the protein CASSQEWGFEGQPQHF.

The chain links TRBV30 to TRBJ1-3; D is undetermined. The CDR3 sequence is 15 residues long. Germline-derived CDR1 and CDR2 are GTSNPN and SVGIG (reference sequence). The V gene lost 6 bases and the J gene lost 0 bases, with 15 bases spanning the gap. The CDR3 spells CACRPGSSSGNTIYF. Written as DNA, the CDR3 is TGTGCCTGCAGACCGGGTTCCAGCTCTGGAAACACCATATATTTT. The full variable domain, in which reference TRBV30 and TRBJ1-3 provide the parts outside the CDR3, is SQTIHQWPATLVQPVGSPLSLECTVEGTSNPNLYWYRQAAGRGLQLLFYSVGIGQISSEVPQNLSASRPQDRQFILSSKKLLLSDSGFYLCACRPGSSSGNTIYFGEGSWLTVV.

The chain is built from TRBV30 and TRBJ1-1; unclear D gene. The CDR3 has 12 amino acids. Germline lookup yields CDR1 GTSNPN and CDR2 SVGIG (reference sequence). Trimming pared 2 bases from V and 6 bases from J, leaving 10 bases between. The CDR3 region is CAWSKFDAEAFF. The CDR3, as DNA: TGTGCCTGGAGTAAATTTGATGCTGAAGCTTTCTTT.

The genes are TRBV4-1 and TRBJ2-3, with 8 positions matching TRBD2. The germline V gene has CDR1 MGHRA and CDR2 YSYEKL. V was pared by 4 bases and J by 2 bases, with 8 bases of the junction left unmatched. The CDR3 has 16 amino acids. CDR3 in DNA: TGCGCCAGCAGCCGTACAACTAGCGGCATCACAGATACGCAGTATTTT. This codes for CASSRTTSGITDTQYF.

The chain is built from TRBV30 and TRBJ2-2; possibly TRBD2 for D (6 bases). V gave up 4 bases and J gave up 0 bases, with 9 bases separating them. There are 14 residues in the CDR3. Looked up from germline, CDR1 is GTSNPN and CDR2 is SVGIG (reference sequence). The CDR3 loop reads CAWNSGANTGELFF. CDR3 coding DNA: TGTGCCTGGAATAGCGGAGCGAACACCGGGGAGCTGTTTTTT.

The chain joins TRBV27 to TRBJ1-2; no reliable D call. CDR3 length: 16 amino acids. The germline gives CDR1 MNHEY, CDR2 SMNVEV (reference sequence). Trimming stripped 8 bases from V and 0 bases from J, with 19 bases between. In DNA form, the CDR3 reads TGTGCCAGCCTCGGGGAGCGGGCAGATACTAACTATGGCTACACCTTC. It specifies CASLGERADTNYGYTF.

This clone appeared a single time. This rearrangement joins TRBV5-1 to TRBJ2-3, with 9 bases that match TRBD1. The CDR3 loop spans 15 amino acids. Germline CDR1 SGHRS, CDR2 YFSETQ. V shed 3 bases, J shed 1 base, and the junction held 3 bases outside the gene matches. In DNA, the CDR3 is TGCGCCAGCAGCTCAACAGGGGGCGGCACAGATACGCAGTATTTT. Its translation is CASSSTGGGTDTQYF.

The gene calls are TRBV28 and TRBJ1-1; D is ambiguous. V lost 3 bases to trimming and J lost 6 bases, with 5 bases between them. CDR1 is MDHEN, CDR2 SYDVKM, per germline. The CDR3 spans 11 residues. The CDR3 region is CASSFFPEAFF. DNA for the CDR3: TGTGCCAGCAGTTTTTTCCCTGAAGCTTTCTTT.

The CDR3 region has the DNA TGTGCCAGCAGGTATAAACCTCCAGGGGACATTCCCGAAGCTTTCTTT. This encodes CASRYKPPGDIPEAFF. The chain is built from TRBV6-6 and TRBJ1-1; weak D call: TRBD1 (6 bases). With 6 bases removed from V and 8 bases from J, the gap between germline ends came to 25 bases. The V gene's germline CDR1 is MNHNY and CDR2 SVGAGI (reference sequence). The CDR3 runs to 16 residues.

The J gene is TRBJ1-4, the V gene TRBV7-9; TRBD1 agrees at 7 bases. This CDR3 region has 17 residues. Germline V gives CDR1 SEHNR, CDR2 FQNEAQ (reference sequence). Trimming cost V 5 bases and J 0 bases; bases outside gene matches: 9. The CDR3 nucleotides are TGTGCCAGCAGCGTGGGGACAGCCAGAACAACTAATGAAAAACTGTTTTTT. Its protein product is CASSVGTARTTNEKLFF.

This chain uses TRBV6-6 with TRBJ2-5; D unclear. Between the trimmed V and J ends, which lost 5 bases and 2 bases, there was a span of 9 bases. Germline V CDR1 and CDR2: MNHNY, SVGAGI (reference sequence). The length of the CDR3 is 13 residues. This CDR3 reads CASSAERQETQYF. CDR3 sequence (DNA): TGTGCCAGCAGTGCCGAGAGGCAAGAGACCCAGTACTTC.

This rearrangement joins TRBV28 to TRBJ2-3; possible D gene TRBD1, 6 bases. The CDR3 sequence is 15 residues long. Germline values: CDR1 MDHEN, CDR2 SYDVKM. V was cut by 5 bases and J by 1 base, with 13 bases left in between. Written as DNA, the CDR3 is TGTGCCAGCAGTCAACAGGGAGCCCGCACAGATACGCAGTATTTT. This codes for CASSQQGARTDTQYF.

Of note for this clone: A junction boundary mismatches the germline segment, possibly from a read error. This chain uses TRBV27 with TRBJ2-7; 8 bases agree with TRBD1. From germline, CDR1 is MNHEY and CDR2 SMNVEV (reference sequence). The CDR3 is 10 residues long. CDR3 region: CASKSDRAFF. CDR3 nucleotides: TGTGCCAGTAAATCGGACAGGGCTTTCTTC.

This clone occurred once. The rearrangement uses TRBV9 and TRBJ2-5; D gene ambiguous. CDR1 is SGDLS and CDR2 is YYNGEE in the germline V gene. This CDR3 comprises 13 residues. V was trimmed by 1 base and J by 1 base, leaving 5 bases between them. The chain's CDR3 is CASSVSSQETQYF. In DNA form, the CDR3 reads TGTGCCAGCAGCGTATCCAGCCAAGAGACCCAGTACTTC.

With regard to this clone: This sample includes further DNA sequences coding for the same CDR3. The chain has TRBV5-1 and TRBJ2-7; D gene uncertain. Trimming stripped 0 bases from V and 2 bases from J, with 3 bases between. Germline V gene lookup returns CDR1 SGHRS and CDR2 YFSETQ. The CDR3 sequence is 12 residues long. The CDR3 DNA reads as TGCGCCAGCAGCTTGGACACCTACGAGCAGTACTTC. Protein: CASSLDTYEQYF.

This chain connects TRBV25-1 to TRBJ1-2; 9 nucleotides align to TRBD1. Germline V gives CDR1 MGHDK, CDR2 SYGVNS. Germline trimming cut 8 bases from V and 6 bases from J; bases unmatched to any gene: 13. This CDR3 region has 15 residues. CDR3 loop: CASGTLTGGRDGYTF. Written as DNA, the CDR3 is TGTGCCAGCGGGACTTTGACAGGGGGAAGGGATGGCTACACCTTC.

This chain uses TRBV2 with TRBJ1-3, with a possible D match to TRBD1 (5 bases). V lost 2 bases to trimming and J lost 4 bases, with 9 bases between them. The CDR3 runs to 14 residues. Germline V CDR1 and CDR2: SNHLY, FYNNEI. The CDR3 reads CASSETRGGNTIYF. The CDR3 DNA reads TGTGCCAGCAGTGAAACGAGGGGAGGAAACACCATATATTTT.